The 14 T cell receptor beta chains below all came from one sample that was sequenced in a study of blood T cell repertoires in COVID-19. Sequenced by immunoSEQ multiplex PCR; TCRdb stores in-frame clones only, minus some. The sample has 150,000 to 200,000 clones; around 89% are singletons. Sequencing used peripheral blood. Every receptor here comes from a man younger than 30 who had recovered from COVID-19.

This clone was found a few times. The V gene is TRBV14, the J gene TRBJ1-1; D ambiguous. The V end lost 6 bases, the J end lost 0 bases, and 11 bases lay between the germline ends. The germline V gene encodes CDR1 SGHDN and CDR2 FVKESK. The CDR3 spans 14 residues. Written as DNA, the CDR3 is TGTGCCAGCAGGAAGGGAGGCCTGAACACTGAAGCTTTCTTT. Encoded protein: CASRKGGLNTEAFF.

This clone has only one observation. The chain has TRBV7-2 and TRBJ1-3, with no clear D. Germline values: CDR1 SGHTA, CDR2 FQGNSA. This CDR3 region has 15 residues. The germline V and J ends were trimmed by 4 bases and 0 bases, with 10 bases remaining between them. The CDR3 loop is CASSSKSYSGNTIYF. CDR3 bases: TGTGCCAGCAGCTCAAAGAGCTACTCTGGAAACACCATATATTTT.

The table lists this clone with many counts. V and J are TRBV19 and TRBJ1-5, with D tentatively TRBD1 (5 bases). Trimming took off 5 bases at V and 0 bases at J, with 17 bases between the two ends. CDR1 LNHDA and CDR2 SQIVND come from the germline V gene (reference sequence). The CDR3 runs to 17 residues. CDR3 nucleotides: TGTGCCAGTAGTCCTCGCGGGGCAGCCGATAGCAATCAGCCCCAGCATTTT. Amino acids: CASSPRGAADSNQPQHF.

The chain joins TRBV5-6 to TRBJ2-1; D is perhaps TRBD2 (6 bases). The CDR3 consists of 13 residues. Germline V gene sequence: CDR1 SGHDT, CDR2 YYEEEE. Trimming shortened V by 4 bases and J by 7 bases, and 12 bases separated the two germline ends. The CDR3 loop reads CASSLGLKNEQFF. CDR3 nucleotide sequence: TGTGCCAGCAGCCTAGGACTAAAGAATGAGCAGTTCTTC. Full variable domain (remainder filled in from reference TRBV5-6 and TRBJ2-1): DAGVTQSPTHLIKTRGQQVTLRCSPKSGHDTVSWYQQALGQGPQFIFQYYEEEERQRGNFPDRFSGHQFPNYSSELNVNALLLGDSALYLCASSLGLKNEQFFGPGTRLTVL.

The genes are TRBV14 and TRBJ2-7, with 7 bases aligning to TRBD1. The CDR3 contains 17 residues. CDR1 SGHDN and CDR2 FVKESK come from the germline V gene. V lost 1 base and J lost 0; bases outside the gene matches: 9. This CDR3 reads CASSQGFPQGFSYEQYF. The CDR3 DNA follows: TGTGCCAGCAGCCAAGGCTTTCCACAGGGGTTCTCCTACGAGCAGTACTTC.

The chain carries TRBV9 and TRBJ2-5; 10 positions match TRBD2. The ends lost 0 bases at V and 5 bases at J; junction bases unmatched: 16. The germline V gene has CDR1 SGDLS and CDR2 YYNGEE. The CDR3 loop spans 19 amino acids. CDR3 protein: CASSVGLYPSGRGWETQYF. CDR3 bases: TGTGCCAGCAGCGTAGGGCTCTACCCGAGCGGGAGGGGTTGGGAGACCCAGTACTTC.

This chain uses TRBV27 with TRBJ1-2, with D possibly TRBD1 on 6 matching bases. This CDR3 spans 15 amino acids. Per germline, CDR1 MNHEY and CDR2 SMNVEV (reference sequence). Between the trimmed V and J ends, which lost 0 bases and 10 bases, there was a span of 18 bases. CDR3 protein: CASSLSAGTRIPYTF. The DNA for the CDR3 is TGTGCCAGCAGTTTATCGGCCGGGACACGGATTCCCTACACCTTC.

J is TRBJ1-6 and V is TRBV7-2; 8 bases line up with TRBD1. Germline assignment: CDR1 SGHTA and CDR2 FQGNSA. V lost 4 bases, J lost 6 bases, and 2 bases stayed unmatched. CDR3 length equals 14 residues. CDR3 amino acids: CASSSGQANSPLHF. DNA of the CDR3: TGTGCCAGCAGCTCGGGACAGGCTAATTCACCCCTCCACTTT.

V gene TRBV6-5 combines with J gene TRBJ2-3; D gene unclear. Trimming stripped 4 bases from V and 2 bases from J, with 7 bases between. The CDR3 spans 13 residues. CDR1 and CDR2 (germline): MNHEY, SVGAGI. The CDR3, as DNA: TGTGCCAGCAGTTTAGGAGTCACAGATACGCAGTATTTT. Protein: CASSLGVTDTQYF.

The gene calls are TRBV6-2 or TRBV6-3 and TRBJ2-5; D possibly corresponds to TRBD2 (5 bases). Trimming removed 6 bases at V and 7 bases at J, with 30 bases between. The CDR3 loop spans 18 amino acids. Germline values: CDR1 MNHEY, CDR2 SVGEGT. The CDR3 DNA sequence: TGTGCCAGCAGATACGATCCCCCTACGGCGTTCCCTGGAGGGACCCAGTACTTC. Encoded protein: CASRYDPPTAFPGGTQYF.

This rearrangement joins TRBV7-6 to TRBJ1-1, with unresolved D. From germline, CDR1 is SGHVS and CDR2 FNYEAQ. The V gene lost 0 bases and the J gene lost 2 bases, with 10 bases spanning the gap. This CDR3 comprises 15 residues. CDR3 bases: TGTGCCAGCAGCTTAGCAGGCGGTGTCAACACTGAAGCTTTCTTT. Its translation is CASSLAGGVNTEAFF.

The chain uses TRBV3-1 (or the pseudogene TRBV3-2) and TRBJ2-1, with 12 bases identical to TRBD2. This CDR3 comprises 15 residues. Germline loops: CDR1 LGHDT, CDR2 YNNKEL (reference sequence). Trimming cost V 0 bases and J 11 bases; bases outside gene matches: 5. The CDR3: CASSQDWTSGVKQFF. The CDR3 DNA follows: TGTGCCAGCAGCCAAGACTGGACTAGCGGGGTAAAGCAGTTCTTC.

The chain has TRBV7-6 and TRBJ2-7, with 8 bases identical to TRBD1. The germline CDR1 and CDR2 sequences are SGHVS and FNYEAQ. This CDR3 contains 15 residues. Germline trimming cut 4 bases from V and 7 bases from J; bases unmatched to any gene: 12. This chain's CDR3 is CASSSNPGTGREQYF. As DNA, the CDR3 is TGTGCCAGCAGCTCAAACCCCGGGACAGGCAGGGAGCAGTACTTC.

The genes are TRBV4-3 and TRBJ2-1, with 8 bases that match TRBD2. Trimming took 0 bases from V and 1 from J; bases not matched to a gene: 5. Germline values: CDR1 LGHNA, CDR2 YSLEER. This CDR3 spans 17 amino acids. This chain's CDR3 is CASSQDLAGLSYNEQFF. CDR3 DNA: TGCGCCAGCAGCCAAGATTTAGCGGGACTATCCTACAATGAGCAGTTCTTC.